These 24 T cell receptor beta chains share one sample of origin, sequenced in a study of blood T cell repertoires in COVID-19. The repertoire was sequenced with immunoSEQ multiplex PCR; TCRdb's copy has only in-frame clones and lacks some. The repertoire holds fewer than 200,000 clones, with less than 90% as singletons. The specimen was peripheral blood. These TCRs come from a man aged 60 to 69 with acute or convalescent COVID-19.

V and J are TRBV27 and TRBJ1-5; TRBD1 matches at 10 bases. CDR3 length: 15 amino acids. Germline V gene lookup returns CDR1 MNHEY and CDR2 SMNVEV (reference sequence). V shed 3 bases and J 9 bases; nucleotides not matched to a gene: 8. The CDR3 coding sequence is TGTGCCAGCAGTTTGACAGGGGGCGCGACCGCGCCCCAGCATTTT. Translating gives CASSLTGGATAPQHF.

The chain has TRBV25-1 and TRBJ1-1, with D maybe TRBD1 (6 bases). V was pared by 2 bases and J by 0 bases, with 10 bases between. This CDR3 comprises 15 residues. The germline CDR1 and CDR2 sequences are MGHDK and SYGVNS. CDR3 sequence reads: CASSENRAMNTEAFF. The CDR3 bases are TGTGCCAGCAGTGAAAACAGGGCCATGAACACTGAAGCTTTCTTT.

This clone appeared once. The chain links TRBV5-1 to TRBJ2-2; unclear D gene. The V end was cut by 5 bases, the J end by 1 base, with 9 bases between. The CDR3 is made up of 14 amino acids. Germline CDR1 SGHRS, CDR2 YFSETQ. The CDR3 here is CASRKSQNTGELFF. The CDR3 coding sequence is TGCGCCAGCAGAAAGAGCCAGAACACCGGGGAGCTGTTTTTT.

The chain joins TRBV9 to TRBJ1-3, with D perhaps matching TRBD1 (6 bases). V dropped 2 bases and J dropped 0 bases, with 12 bases sitting between them. Germline CDR1 reads SGDLS; CDR2 reads YYNGEE. The CDR3 is 16 residues long. CDR3 nucleotide sequence: TGTGCCAGCAGCGTCGGGACACCATTCTCTGGAAACACCATATATTTT. Protein: CASSVGTPFSGNTIYF. The full variable domain, rest sourced from reference TRBV9 and TRBJ1-3, is DSGVTQTPKHLITATGQRVTLRCSPRSGDLSVYWYQQSLDQGLQFLIQYYNGEERAKGNILERFSAQQFPDLHSELNLSSLELGDSALYFCASSVGTPFSGNTIYFGEGSWLTVV.

The chain is built from TRBV6-1 and TRBJ1-4; 7 nucleotides match TRBD1. The CDR3 totals 14 residues. The trim removed 3 bases at V and 7 bases at J, leaving 5 bases unmatched. Germline assignment: CDR1 MNHNS and CDR2 SASEGT. The CDR3 DNA sequence: TGTGCCAGCAGTGATTCCTGGACAGGTGAAAAACTGTTTTTT. It yields the protein CASSDSWTGEKLFF.

This sequence joins TRBV5-6 and TRBJ2-1; the match to TRBD1 covers 8 bases. This CDR3 is 15 amino acids long. The germline CDR1 and CDR2 sequences are SGHDT and YYEEEE. After removal of 4 bases from V and 0 bases from J, the junction contained 3 bases not matched to a gene. This chain's CDR3 is CASSPDRDSYNEQFF. The DNA for the CDR3 is TGTGCCAGCAGCCCGGACAGGGACTCCTACAATGAGCAGTTCTTC.

V and J are TRBV18 and TRBJ2-7; weak D call: TRBD1 (5 bases). V was cut by 2 bases and J by 2 bases, with 10 bases left in between. The CDR3 is made up of 14 amino acids. The germline V gene has CDR1 KGHSH and CDR2 LQKENI. In nucleotides, the CDR3 is TGTGCCAGCTCACCAAGCCCCAGGGCCTACGAGCAGTACGTC. Translating gives CASSPSPRAYEQYV.

The chain carries TRBV5-1 and TRBJ1-2; D is unresolved. The CDR3 loop spans 13 amino acids. Germline lookup yields CDR1 SGHRS and CDR2 YFSETQ. Trimming cost V 7 bases and J 7 bases, with 17 bases left between them. Here the CDR3 reads CASAGKTLGGYTF. The CDR3 nucleotides read TGCGCCAGCGCCGGCAAAACTCTAGGTGGCTACACCTTC.

This chain connects TRBV7-6 to TRBJ2-5, with D possibly matching TRBD1 (6 bases). The CDR3 runs to 14 residues. V shed 5 bases and J shed 1 base, with 11 bases lying between them. The germline CDR1 and CDR2 sequences are SGHVS and FNYEAQ. The CDR3 DNA sequence: TGTGCCAGCAGCCCAGGGACACCCCAAGAGACCCAGTACTTC. Amino acid sequence: CASSPGTPQETQYF.

This chain connects TRBV18 to TRBJ1-5; 9 bases align to TRBD1. This CDR3 region has 15 residues. Trimming took 3 bases from V and 3 from J; bases not matched to a gene: 3. Germline lookup yields CDR1 KGHSH and CDR2 LQKENI. CDR3 in amino acids: CASSPGTGNNQPQHF. The CDR3 DNA is TGTGCCAGCTCACCGGGGACAGGGAACAATCAGCCCCAGCATTTT. The full variable domain, with the rest looked up from reference TRBV18 and TRBJ1-5, is NAGVMQNPRHLVRRRGQEARLRCSPMKGHSHVYWYRQLPEEGLKFMVYLQKENIIDESGMPKERFSAEFPKEGPSILRIQQVVRGDSAAYFCASSPGTGNNQPQHFGDGTRLSIL.

This clone was observed a few times. The chain recombines TRBV6-2 or TRBV6-3 with TRBJ2-2; TRBD1 is a possible D gene (5 bases). The CDR3 is 15 residues long. Germline V gene sequence: CDR1 MNHEY, CDR2 SVGEGT. V lost 0 bases, J lost 3 bases, and 8 bases lay in between. The CDR3 DNA follows: TGTGCCAGCAGTTACTCGAACAGGTACACCGGGGAGCTGTTTTTT. Protein sequence: CASSYSNRYTGELFF.

This clone has just one count. The rearrangement links TRBV24-1 to TRBJ2-5, with 12 positions matching TRBD2. Per the germline V gene, CDR1 is KGHDR and CDR2 is SFDVKD. CDR3 length equals 19 residues. V was clipped by 2 bases and J by 4 bases; unmatched bases: 13. The CDR3 protein is CATSDSPSGGAVVSETQYF. The CDR3 DNA sequence: TGTGCCACCAGTGATTCTCCTAGCGGGGGGGCCGTAGTTTCAGAGACCCAGTACTTC.

The chain uses TRBV29-1 and TRBJ1-4; 8 nucleotides match TRBD1. The CDR3 is 13 residues long. Trimming cost V 6 bases and J 6 bases; bases outside gene matches: 6. CDR1 is SQVTM and CDR2 is ANQGSEA in the germline V gene. DNA for the CDR3: TGCAGCGTACGGACAGGGTGGGATGAAAAACTGTTTTTT. Protein product: CSVRTGWDEKLFF.

CDR3 sequence (DNA): TGTGCCAGCAGCACCTGGACAGGGGAGAACACTGAAGCTTTCTTT. Protein product: CASSTWTGENTEAFF. This rearrangement joins TRBV9 to TRBJ1-1, with 9 positions matching TRBD1. The trim removed 4 bases at V and 1 base at J, leaving 5 bases unmatched. CDR3 size: 15 residues. The germline CDR1 and CDR2 sequences are SGDLS and YYNGEE.

The chain couples TRBV24-1 to TRBJ2-7; TRBD1 matches 9 bases. V was clipped by 5 bases and J by 3 bases; unmatched bases: 7. CDR3 length: 15 residues. Germline loops: CDR1 KGHDR, CDR2 SFDVKD. DNA for the CDR3: TGTGCCACCAGTGGATGGGACAGGGATCACTACGAGCAGTACTTC. Amino acids: CATSGWDRDHYEQYF.

The chain has TRBV19 and TRBJ1-3; TRBD1 agrees at 10 bases. V gave up 6 bases and J gave up 2 bases; unmatched junction bases: 7. From germline, CDR1 is LNHDA and CDR2 SQIVND (reference sequence). The CDR3 length is 16 residues. CDR3 residues: CASRRPGQGPGNTIYF. CDR3 DNA: TGTGCCAGTAGGCGACCGGGACAGGGGCCTGGAAACACCATATATTTT.

J is TRBJ2-7 and V is TRBV6-2 or TRBV6-3; TRBD2 matches 13 bases. The length of the CDR3 is 15 residues. Germline values: CDR1 MNHEY, CDR2 SVGEGT. V shed 2 bases and J 6 bases; nucleotides not matched to a gene: 4. The CDR3 spells CASSYGLAGASEQYV. The CDR3 nucleotides are TGTGCCAGCAGTTACGGACTAGCGGGGGCAAGCGAGCAGTACGTC.

V usage is TRBV5-4 and J usage is TRBJ2-1; TRBD2 matches 11 bases. V dropped 5 bases and J dropped 9; count of bases not matched to a gene: 13. There are 16 residues in the CDR3. Germline loops: CDR1 SGHNT, CDR2 YYREEE (reference sequence). CDR3 amino acids: CASRNGRLAGGGEQFF. CDR3 DNA sequence: TGTGCCAGCAGAAATGGACGGCTAGCGGGAGGCGGTGAGCAGTTCTTC.

The chain is built from TRBV5-6 and TRBJ2-1; D might be TRBD2 (5 bases). Trimming stripped 4 bases from V and 3 bases from J, with 8 bases between. There are 13 residues in the CDR3. Germline-derived CDR1 and CDR2 are SGHDT and YYEEEE. Written as DNA, the CDR3 is TGTGCCAGCAGCACGGGGTTCTACAATGAGCAGTTCTTC. It yields the protein CASSTGFYNEQFF. Supplemented by reference TRBV5-6 and TRBJ2-1, the full variable domain reads DAGVTQSPTHLIKTRGQQVTLRCSPKSGHDTVSWYQQALGQGPQFIFQYYEEEERQRGNFPDRFSGHQFPNYSSELNVNALLLGDSALYLCASSTGFYNEQFFGPGTRLTVL.

The chain links TRBV6-6 to TRBJ2-3, with a tentative D call TRBD1 (5 bases). CDR1 MNHNY and CDR2 SVGAGI come from the germline V gene (reference sequence). Trimming removed 6 bases from V and 0 bases from J, with 7 bases in between. The CDR3 is 13 amino acids. The CDR3 loop reads CASSDRSTDTQYF. The CDR3 DNA reads TGTGCCAGCAGCGACAGAAGCACAGATACGCAGTATTTT.

The CDR3 nucleotides are TGCAGCGTTGAAACATATAACTATGGCTACACCTTC. It codes for CSVETYNYGYTF. V and J are TRBV29-1 and TRBJ1-2; D is ambiguous. The CDR3 covers 12 residues. The germline CDR1 and CDR2 sequences are SQVTM and ANQGSEA. The ends were cut back, 2 bases at V and 1 base at J, with 5 bases in the middle.

The chain uses TRBV19 and TRBJ1-2; 9 bases are a match to TRBD1. The trim removed 10 bases at V and 8 bases at J, leaving 14 bases unmatched. Germline values: CDR1 LNHDA, CDR2 SQIVND (reference sequence). This CDR3 has 14 amino acids. The CDR3 DNA reads as TGTGCCACCGCGACTGGACAGGGGACTCAAGGCTACACCTTC. It specifies CATATGQGTQGYTF.

The rearrangement links TRBV6-5 to TRBJ1-1, with TRBD1 matching 8 bases. Looked up from germline, CDR1 is MNHEY and CDR2 is SVGAGI. J lost 5 bases, V lost 7 bases, and 12 bases had no gene match. The CDR3 spans 15 residues. In DNA form, the CDR3 reads TGTGCCAGCATCTTGCTCCAGGGGGCGCGGACTGAAGCTTTCTTT. Translating gives CASILLQGARTEAFF.

The J gene is TRBJ1-4, the V gene TRBV5-1; weak D call: TRBD1 (5 bases). The V and J ends lost 0 bases and 2 bases respectively, with 17 bases between them. Germline CDR1 reads SGHRS; CDR2 reads YFSETQ. The CDR3 runs to 18 residues. The DNA for the CDR3 is TGCGCCAGCAGCTTGGAGGTTCGGGCAGGGATGACTAATGAAAAACTGTTTTTT. It translates to CASSLEVRAGMTNEKLFF.